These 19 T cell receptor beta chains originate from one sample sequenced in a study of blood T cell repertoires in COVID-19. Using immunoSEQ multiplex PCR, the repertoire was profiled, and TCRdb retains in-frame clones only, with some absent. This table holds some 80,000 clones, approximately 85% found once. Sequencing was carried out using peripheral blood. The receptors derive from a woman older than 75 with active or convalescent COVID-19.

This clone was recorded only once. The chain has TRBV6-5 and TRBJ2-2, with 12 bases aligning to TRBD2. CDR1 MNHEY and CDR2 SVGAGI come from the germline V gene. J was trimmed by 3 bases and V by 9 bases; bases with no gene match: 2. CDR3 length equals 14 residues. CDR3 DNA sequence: TGTGCCAGTAGACTAGCGGGGGACACCGGGGAGCTGTTTTTT. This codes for CASRLAGDTGELFF.

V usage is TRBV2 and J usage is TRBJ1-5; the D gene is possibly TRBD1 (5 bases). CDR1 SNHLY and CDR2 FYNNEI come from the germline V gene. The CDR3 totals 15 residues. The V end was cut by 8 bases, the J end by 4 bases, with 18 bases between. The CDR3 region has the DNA TGTGCCAGCCGTCCCCGTGGGGCAGGGAATCAGCCCCAGCATTTT. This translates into CASRPRGAGNQPQHF.

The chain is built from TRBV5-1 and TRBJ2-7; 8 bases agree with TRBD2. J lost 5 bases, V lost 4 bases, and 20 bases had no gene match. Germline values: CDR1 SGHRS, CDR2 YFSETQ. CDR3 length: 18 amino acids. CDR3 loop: CASSPPSGFGTRGNEQYF. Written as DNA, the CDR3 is TGCGCCAGCAGCCCCCCCTCGGGCTTCGGGACTAGGGGGAACGAGCAGTACTTC.

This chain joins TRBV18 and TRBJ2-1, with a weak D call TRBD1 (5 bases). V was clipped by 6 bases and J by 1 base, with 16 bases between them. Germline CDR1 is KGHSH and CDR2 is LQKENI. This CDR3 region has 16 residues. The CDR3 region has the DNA TGTGCCAGCTCTTCCTTATTGGACACGTCCTACAATGAGCAGTTCTTC. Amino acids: CASSSLLDTSYNEQFF.

The CDR3 DNA reads TGTGCCAGCAGCCGAACCGATCCAAGAACGGCAGGGGGCGCCGGTCGAGCTTTCTTT. This translates into CASSRTDPRTAGGAGRAFF. V is TRBV3-1 (or the pseudogene TRBV3-2) and J is TRBJ1-1; TRBD1 matches at 8 bases. CDR1 LGHDT and CDR2 YNNKEL come from the germline V gene (reference sequence). There are 19 residues in the CDR3. The V gene end was trimmed by 4 bases and the J gene end by 10 bases; junction bases not matched to a gene: 26.

CDR3 in DNA: TGTGCCAGCAGCTTAGTCCCGGGACTAAGGACCGAGCAGTACTTC. This sequence encodes CASSLVPGLRTEQYF. J is TRBJ2-7 and V is TRBV11-1, with 7 bases lining up with TRBD2. CDR1 is SGHAT, CDR2 FQDESV, per germline (reference sequence). CDR3 length: 15 residues. The V gene end was trimmed by 1 base and the J gene end by 6 bases; junction bases not matched to a gene: 9.

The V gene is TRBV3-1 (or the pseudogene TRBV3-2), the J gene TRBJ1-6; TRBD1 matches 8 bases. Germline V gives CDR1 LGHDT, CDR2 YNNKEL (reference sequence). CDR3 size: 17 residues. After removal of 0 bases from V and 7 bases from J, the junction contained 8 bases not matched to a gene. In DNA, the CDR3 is TGTGCCAGCAGCCAAGAATTTGGAACAGGGGGAAATTCACCCCTCCACTTT. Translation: CASSQEFGTGGNSPLHF.

The CDR3 here is CASSLEGGPYGYTF. CDR3 DNA sequence: TGTGCCAGCAGCTTAGAAGGGGGCCCCTATGGCTACACCTTC. The genes are TRBV7-2 and TRBJ1-2; TRBD1 agrees at 7 bases. J was trimmed by 4 bases and V by 1 base; bases with no gene match: 3. CDR1 is SGHTA and CDR2 is FQGNSA in the germline V gene. This CDR3 contains 14 residues.

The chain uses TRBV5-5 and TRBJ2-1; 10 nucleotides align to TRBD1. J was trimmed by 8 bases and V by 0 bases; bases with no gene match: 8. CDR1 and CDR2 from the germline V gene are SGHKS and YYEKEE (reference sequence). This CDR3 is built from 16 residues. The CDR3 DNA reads TGTGCCAGCAGCTTGGGGGACAGGGGATCTCTTGATGAGCAGTTCTTC. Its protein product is CASSLGDRGSLDEQFF.

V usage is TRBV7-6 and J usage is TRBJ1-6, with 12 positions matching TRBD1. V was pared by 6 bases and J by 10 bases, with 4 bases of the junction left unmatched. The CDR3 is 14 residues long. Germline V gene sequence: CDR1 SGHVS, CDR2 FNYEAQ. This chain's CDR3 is CASRGQGAGSPLHF. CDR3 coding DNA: TGTGCCAGCAGGGGACAGGGGGCAGGATCACCCCTCCACTTT.

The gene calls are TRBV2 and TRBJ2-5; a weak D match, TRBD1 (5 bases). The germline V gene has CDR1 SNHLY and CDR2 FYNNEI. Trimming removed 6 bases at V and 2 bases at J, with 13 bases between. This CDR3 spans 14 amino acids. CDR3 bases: TGTGCCAGCAGCCACCGGACACTTCAAGAGACCCAGTACTTC. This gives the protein CASSHRTLQETQYF. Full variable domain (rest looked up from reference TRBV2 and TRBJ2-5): EPEVTQTPSHQVTQMGQEVILRCVPISNHLYFYWYRQILGQKVEFLVSFYNNEISEKSEIFDDQFSVERPDGSNFTLKIRSTKLEDSAMYFCASSHRTLQETQYFGPGTRLLVL.

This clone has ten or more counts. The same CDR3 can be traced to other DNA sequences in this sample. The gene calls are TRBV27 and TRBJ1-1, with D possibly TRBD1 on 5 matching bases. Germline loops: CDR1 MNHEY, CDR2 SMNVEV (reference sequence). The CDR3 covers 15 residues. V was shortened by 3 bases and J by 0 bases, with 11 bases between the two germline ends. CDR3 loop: CASSFQGTMNTEAFF. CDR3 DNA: TGTGCCAGCAGTTTCCAGGGAACCATGAACACTGAAGCTTTCTTT.

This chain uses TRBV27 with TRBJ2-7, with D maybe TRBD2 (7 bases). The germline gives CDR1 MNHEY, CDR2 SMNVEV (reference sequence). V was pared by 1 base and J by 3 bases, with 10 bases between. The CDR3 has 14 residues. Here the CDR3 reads CASSLWGGHYEQYF. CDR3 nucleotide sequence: TGTGCCAGCAGTTTATGGGGGGGCCACTACGAGCAGTACTTC.

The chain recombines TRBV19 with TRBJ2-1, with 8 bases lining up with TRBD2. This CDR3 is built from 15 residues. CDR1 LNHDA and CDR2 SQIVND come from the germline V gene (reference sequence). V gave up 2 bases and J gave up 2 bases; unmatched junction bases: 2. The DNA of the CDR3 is TGTGCCAGTAGTATAACGGGGGGGACCTACAATGAGCAGTTCTTC. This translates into CASSITGGTYNEQFF. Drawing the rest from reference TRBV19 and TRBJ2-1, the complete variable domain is DGGITQSPKYLFRKEGQNVTLSCEQNLNHDAMYWYRQDPGQGLRLIYYSQIVNDFQKGDIAEGYSVSREKKESFPLTVTSAQKNPTAFYLCASSITGGTYNEQFFGPGTRLTVL.

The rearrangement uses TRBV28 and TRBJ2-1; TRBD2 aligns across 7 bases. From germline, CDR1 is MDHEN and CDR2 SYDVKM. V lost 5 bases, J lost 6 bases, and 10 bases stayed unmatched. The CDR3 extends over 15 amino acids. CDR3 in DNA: TGTGCCAGCAGTCGGGCGGGAGTGTATAGCAATGAGCAGTTCTTC. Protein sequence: CASSRAGVYSNEQFF.

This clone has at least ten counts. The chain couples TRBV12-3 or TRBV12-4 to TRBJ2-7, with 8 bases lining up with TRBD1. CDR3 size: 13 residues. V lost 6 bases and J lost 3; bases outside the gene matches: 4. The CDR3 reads CASSLGQGYEQYF. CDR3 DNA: TGTGCCAGCAGCCTCGGACAGGGCTACGAGCAGTACTTC.

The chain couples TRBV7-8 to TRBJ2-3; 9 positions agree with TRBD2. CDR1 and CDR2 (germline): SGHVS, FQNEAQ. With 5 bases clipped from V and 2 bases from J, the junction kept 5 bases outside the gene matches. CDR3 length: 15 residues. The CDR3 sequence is CASSPGLADTDTQYF. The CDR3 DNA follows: TGTGCCAGCAGCCCGGGACTAGCAGACACAGATACGCAGTATTTT.

As DNA, the CDR3 is TGCGCCAGCAGCCAAACTAGTTGGTCCTACAATGAGCAGTTCTTC. Its protein product is CASSQTSWSYNEQFF. The chain employs TRBV4-3 and TRBJ2-1, with D possibly TRBD2 on 5 matching bases. The CDR3 covers 15 residues. Germline CDR1 LGHNA, CDR2 YSLEER. V was clipped by 2 bases and J by 1 base, with 9 bases between them.

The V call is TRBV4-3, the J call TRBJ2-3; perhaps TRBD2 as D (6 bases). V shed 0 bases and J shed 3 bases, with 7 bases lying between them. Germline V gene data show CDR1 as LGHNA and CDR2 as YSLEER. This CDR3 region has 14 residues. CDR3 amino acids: CASSQDGLTDTQYF. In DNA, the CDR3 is TGCGCCAGCAGCCAAGATGGACTAACAGATACGCAGTATTTT.